The clone carrying this T cell receptor (beta chain) has a count of ten or more. The antigen is undetermined. PCR was performed a second time for roughly 7 to 12 cycles using a sample-barcoded 5' primer and a J-beta primer mix. Each CDR3 protein is one row after TCRdb ran MiXCR on the 5' RACE reads. The sample lists approximately 1.5 million distinct CDR3 sequences; 30% to 35% were seen once. The sample belongs to a study of blood T cells in healthy people across ages. Study results and caveats: Changes in expanded clonotypes were possibly confounded, as the CMV status of donors was unknown.

Germline CDR1 reads SQVTM; CDR2 reads ANQGSEA. The trim removed 7 bases at V and 6 bases at J, leaving 10 bases unmatched. This CDR3 spans 13 amino acids. Each individual donor underwent a draw of about 11 milliliters of peripheral blood. The chain recombines TRBV29-1 with TRBJ2-7; TRBD1 agrees at 9 bases. Sequenced input: blood. The receptor's source is a young woman in good health. CDR3 sequence reads: CSAGRDRVSEQYF. The CDR3 nucleotides are TGCAGCGCTGGGCGGGACAGGGTGTCCGAGCAGTACTTC.